Presented here are 22 T cell receptor beta chains from one specimen sequenced in a study of blood T cell repertoires in COVID-19. Sequenced by immunoSEQ multiplex PCR; TCRdb stores in-frame clones only, minus some. This sample has 110,000 to 150,000 clones, with roughly 87% found just once. The sequenced material came from peripheral blood. The receptors were gathered from a man aged 65 to 79 with acute or convalescent COVID-19.

The chain links TRBV18 to TRBJ2-1; 9 bases match TRBD2. V lost 5 bases to trimming and J lost 5 bases; unmatched junction nucleotides: 10. This CDR3 spans 16 amino acids. Germline V gene sequence: CDR1 KGHSH, CDR2 LQKENI. This chain's CDR3 is CASSSDLAGANNEQFF. As DNA, the CDR3 is TGTGCCAGCTCATCCGATTTAGCGGGAGCCAACAATGAGCAGTTCTTC.

The chain has TRBV7-2 and TRBJ2-6; D perhaps matches TRBD2 (6 bases). CDR1 and CDR2 (germline): SGHTA, FQGNSA. The CDR3 sequence is 15 residues long. Between the trimmed V and J ends, which lost 2 bases and 13 bases, there was a span of 18 bases. Written as DNA, the CDR3 is TGTGCCAGCAGCTTACGGGGGTCAGGGAGGCGAGTCCTGACTTTC. Translation gives CASSLRGSGRRVLTF.

The genes are TRBV10-3 and TRBJ2-2; 11 nucleotides agree with TRBD1. Losses at the gene ends were 0 bases for V and 6 bases for J; bases not matched to a gene: 6. The CDR3 length is 17 residues. Germline CDR1 is ENHRY and CDR2 is SYGVKD. This CDR3 reads CAISESLGTGGSGELFF. In DNA form, the CDR3 reads TGTGCCATCAGTGAGTCCCTCGGGACAGGGGGTTCCGGGGAGCTGTTTTTT.

The chain links TRBV19 to TRBJ1-5; TRBD1 aligns across 7 bases. After removal of 0 bases from V and 1 base from J, the junction contained 6 bases not matched to a gene. Germline CDR1 is LNHDA and CDR2 is SQIVND (reference sequence). The CDR3 length is 17 residues. The CDR3 nucleotides are TGTGCCAGTAGTATAGACCGAGGGGGCGGAAGCAATCAGCCCCAGCATTTT. This gives the protein CASSIDRGGGSNQPQHF.

This rearrangement joins TRBV27 to TRBJ1-3, with D perhaps matching TRBD1 (6 bases). The CDR3 totals 13 residues. Germline CDR1 reads MNHEY; CDR2 reads SMNVEV (reference sequence). Between the trimmed V and J ends, which lost 6 bases and 3 bases, there was a span of 9 bases. CDR3 sequence (DNA): TGTGCCAGCAGACCGACAGGTGGAAACACCATATATTTT. As protein: CASRPTGGNTIYF.

V usage is TRBV4-1 and J usage is TRBJ2-2; 8 bases line up with TRBD2. The CDR3 runs 16 residues. The V and J ends lost 5 bases and 7 bases, in that order; junction bases with no gene match: 12. Germline CDR1 MGHRA, CDR2 YSYEKL. CDR3 in amino acids: CASSARGSGIDGELFF. The CDR3 bases are TGCGCCAGCAGCGCCCGGGGTAGCGGGATAGACGGGGAGCTGTTTTTT.

The chain combines TRBV7-9 with TRBJ2-6, with D unresolved. Trimming took 4 bases from V and 0 from J, leaving 4 bases between them. The CDR3 sequence is 14 residues long. Germline CDR1 SEHNR, CDR2 FQNEAQ (reference sequence). The CDR3 DNA sequence: TGTGCCAGCAGCTCCAACTCTGGGGCCAACGTCCTGACTTTC. This encodes CASSSNSGANVLTF.

This rearrangement joins TRBV6-1 to TRBJ1-5; 8 nucleotides line up with TRBD1. The V gene end was trimmed by 3 bases and the J gene end by 3 bases; junction bases not matched to a gene: 7. The CDR3 sequence is 16 residues long. Germline V gives CDR1 MNHNS, CDR2 SASEGT. Here the CDR3 reads CASSDETGGINQPQHF. The CDR3, as DNA: TGTGCCAGCAGTGACGAAACAGGGGGTATCAATCAGCCCCAGCATTTT.

The chain employs TRBV2 and TRBJ2-7, with 9 positions matching TRBD1. Germline V gives CDR1 SNHLY, CDR2 FYNNEI. Trimming took 4 bases from V and 7 from J; bases not matched to a gene: 5. The CDR3 spans 13 residues. CDR3 coding DNA: TGTGCCAGCAGTGGGTGGACAGGGGTGGAGCAGTACTTC. Amino acid sequence: CASSGWTGVEQYF.

The chain uses TRBV10-3 and TRBJ2-7; TRBD1 matches 7 bases. J was trimmed by 2 bases and V by 4 bases; bases with no gene match: 11. There are 16 residues in the CDR3. Germline V gene data show CDR1 as ENHRY and CDR2 as SYGVKD. The DNA for the CDR3 is TGTGCCATCAGTGGTGAAAAGGGACAGCCTCCCTACGAGCAGTACTTC. As protein: CAISGEKGQPPYEQYF.

The chain is built from TRBV19 and TRBJ1-5; 7 nucleotides line up with TRBD1. Germline CDR1 LNHDA, CDR2 SQIVND (reference sequence). The trim removed 7 bases at V and 10 bases at J, leaving 10 bases unmatched. The CDR3 covers 13 residues. CDR3 nucleotides: TGTGCCAGTACCGCAGGGGGAACGGTTCCCCAGCATTTT. Translation gives CASTAGGTVPQHF.

V gene TRBV3-1 (or the pseudogene TRBV3-2) combines with J gene TRBJ1-5; D not certain. V shed 3 bases and J shed 0 bases, with 12 bases lying between them. This CDR3 contains 16 residues. CDR1 is LGHDT, CDR2 YNNKEL, per germline (reference sequence). The CDR3 DNA reads as TGTGCCAGCAGCCAGACGGCCGGGGTTAGCAATCAGCCCCAGCATTTT. Translation: CASSQTAGVSNQPQHF.

The genes are TRBV5-6 and TRBJ2-6; 8 positions agree with TRBD1. Germline V gene sequence: CDR1 SGHDT, CDR2 YYEEEE. The length of the CDR3 is 17 residues. V was clipped by 4 bases and J by 0 bases; unmatched bases: 6. CDR3 DNA: TGTGCCAGCAGCCTACAGGGGGTGCGCTCTGGGGCCAACGTCCTGACTTTC. It yields the protein CASSLQGVRSGANVLTF.

The chain has TRBV29-1 and TRBJ2-1, with D unresolved. CDR1 and CDR2 from the germline V gene are SQVTM and ANQGSEA. V was trimmed by 3 bases and J by 2 bases, leaving 5 bases between them. CDR3 length: 12 residues. The CDR3 bases are TGCAGCGTTGATGTAACCTACAATGAGCAGTTCTTC. This translates into CSVDVTYNEQFF.

The chain uses TRBV30 and TRBJ2-5, with 8 bases lining up with TRBD2. V trimming: 2 bases; J trimming: 5 bases; junction bases outside the gene matches: 1. Germline V gene lookup returns CDR1 GTSNPN and CDR2 SVGIG (reference sequence). This CDR3 comprises 12 residues. As DNA, the CDR3 is TGTGCCTGGAGTTCGGGGGGGGAGACCCAGTACTTC. As protein: CAWSSGGETQYF.

This clone was picked up one time. This rearrangement joins TRBV27 to TRBJ2-1, with a possible D match to TRBD2 (6 bases). Trimming took 5 bases from V and 0 from J, leaving 11 bases between them. Germline CDR1 MNHEY, CDR2 SMNVEV (reference sequence). The CDR3 runs 15 residues. The CDR3 here is CASSPDGSSYNEQFF. CDR3 in DNA: TGTGCCAGCAGTCCGGACGGGAGCTCCTACAATGAGCAGTTCTTC.

The V and J genes are TRBV5-1 and TRBJ1-1; 10 bases fit TRBD1. J gave up 5 bases and V 6 bases, and 7 bases lay outside the gene matches. The CDR3 is 14 amino acids. CDR1 and CDR2 (germline): SGHRS, YFSETQ. CDR3 sequence (DNA): TGCGCCAGCACCCTCGGGACAGGGGAAACTGAAGCTTTCTTT. It codes for CASTLGTGETEAFF.

V gene TRBV30 combines with J gene TRBJ2-2; 8 bases line up with TRBD2. Germline CDR1 reads GTSNPN; CDR2 reads SVGIG (reference sequence). Trimming removed 1 base from V and 5 bases from J; junction bases left unmatched: 6. CDR3 size: 15 residues. CDR3 nucleotide sequence: TGTGCCTGGAGTGCGGGAGGGGTGATGACCGGGGAGCTGTTTTTT. It codes for CAWSAGGVMTGELFF.

V gene TRBV24-1 combines with J gene TRBJ1-5, with TRBD1 as a possible D gene (6 bases). Germline V gives CDR1 KGHDR, CDR2 SFDVKD. CDR3 size: 19 residues. V was shortened by 5 bases and J by 4 bases, with 26 bases between the two germline ends. CDR3 nucleotides: TGTGCCACCAGTGCAGAGGACCGACGGGGGGCGCGATGGAATCAGCCCCAGCATTTT. It encodes CATSAEDRRGARWNQPQHF.

The chain combines TRBV6-5 with TRBJ2-2; TRBD2 aligns across 8 bases. This CDR3 has 15 residues. The ends lost 5 bases at V and 0 bases at J; junction bases unmatched: 2. The germline V gene has CDR1 MNHEY and CDR2 SVGAGI. The CDR3 DNA reads TGTGCCAGCAGTCGAGCGGGGGCGAACACCGGGGAGCTGTTTTTT. Its protein is CASSRAGANTGELFF.

The chain is built from TRBV5-1 and TRBJ2-2; 8 nucleotides agree with TRBD1. V dropped 4 bases and J dropped 0; count of bases not matched to a gene: 5. The CDR3 spans 16 residues. The germline V gene has CDR1 SGHRS and CDR2 YFSETQ. CDR3 bases: TGCGCCAGCAGCATTACAGGGGGGTCGAACACCGGGGAGCTGTTTTTT. As protein: CASSITGGSNTGELFF.

The chain employs TRBV19 and TRBJ1-5, with D perhaps TRBD1 (5 bases). The CDR3 length is 14 residues. In germline, CDR1 is LNHDA, CDR2 SQIVND (reference sequence). Between the trimmed V and J ends, which lost 5 bases and 6 bases, there was a span of 14 bases. The CDR3, as DNA: TGTGCCAGTAGTGGGGCAGACGGCAGTCAGCCCCAGCATTTT. It is translated as CASSGADGSQPQHF.